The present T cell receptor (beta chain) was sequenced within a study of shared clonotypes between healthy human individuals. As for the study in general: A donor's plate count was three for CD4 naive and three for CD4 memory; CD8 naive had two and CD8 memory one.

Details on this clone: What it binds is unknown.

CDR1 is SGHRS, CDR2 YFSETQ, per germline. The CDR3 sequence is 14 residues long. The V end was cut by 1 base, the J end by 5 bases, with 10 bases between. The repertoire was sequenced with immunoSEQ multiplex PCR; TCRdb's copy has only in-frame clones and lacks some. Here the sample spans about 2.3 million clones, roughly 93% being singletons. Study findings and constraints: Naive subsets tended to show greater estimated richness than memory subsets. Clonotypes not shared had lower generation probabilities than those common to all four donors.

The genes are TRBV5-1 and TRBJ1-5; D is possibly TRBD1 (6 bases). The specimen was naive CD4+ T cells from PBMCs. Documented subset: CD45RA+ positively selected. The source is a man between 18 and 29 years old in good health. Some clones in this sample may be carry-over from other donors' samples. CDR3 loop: CASSLSAGDQPQHF. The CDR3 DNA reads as TGCGCCAGCAGCTTGAGCGCAGGGGATCAGCCCCAGCATTTT.